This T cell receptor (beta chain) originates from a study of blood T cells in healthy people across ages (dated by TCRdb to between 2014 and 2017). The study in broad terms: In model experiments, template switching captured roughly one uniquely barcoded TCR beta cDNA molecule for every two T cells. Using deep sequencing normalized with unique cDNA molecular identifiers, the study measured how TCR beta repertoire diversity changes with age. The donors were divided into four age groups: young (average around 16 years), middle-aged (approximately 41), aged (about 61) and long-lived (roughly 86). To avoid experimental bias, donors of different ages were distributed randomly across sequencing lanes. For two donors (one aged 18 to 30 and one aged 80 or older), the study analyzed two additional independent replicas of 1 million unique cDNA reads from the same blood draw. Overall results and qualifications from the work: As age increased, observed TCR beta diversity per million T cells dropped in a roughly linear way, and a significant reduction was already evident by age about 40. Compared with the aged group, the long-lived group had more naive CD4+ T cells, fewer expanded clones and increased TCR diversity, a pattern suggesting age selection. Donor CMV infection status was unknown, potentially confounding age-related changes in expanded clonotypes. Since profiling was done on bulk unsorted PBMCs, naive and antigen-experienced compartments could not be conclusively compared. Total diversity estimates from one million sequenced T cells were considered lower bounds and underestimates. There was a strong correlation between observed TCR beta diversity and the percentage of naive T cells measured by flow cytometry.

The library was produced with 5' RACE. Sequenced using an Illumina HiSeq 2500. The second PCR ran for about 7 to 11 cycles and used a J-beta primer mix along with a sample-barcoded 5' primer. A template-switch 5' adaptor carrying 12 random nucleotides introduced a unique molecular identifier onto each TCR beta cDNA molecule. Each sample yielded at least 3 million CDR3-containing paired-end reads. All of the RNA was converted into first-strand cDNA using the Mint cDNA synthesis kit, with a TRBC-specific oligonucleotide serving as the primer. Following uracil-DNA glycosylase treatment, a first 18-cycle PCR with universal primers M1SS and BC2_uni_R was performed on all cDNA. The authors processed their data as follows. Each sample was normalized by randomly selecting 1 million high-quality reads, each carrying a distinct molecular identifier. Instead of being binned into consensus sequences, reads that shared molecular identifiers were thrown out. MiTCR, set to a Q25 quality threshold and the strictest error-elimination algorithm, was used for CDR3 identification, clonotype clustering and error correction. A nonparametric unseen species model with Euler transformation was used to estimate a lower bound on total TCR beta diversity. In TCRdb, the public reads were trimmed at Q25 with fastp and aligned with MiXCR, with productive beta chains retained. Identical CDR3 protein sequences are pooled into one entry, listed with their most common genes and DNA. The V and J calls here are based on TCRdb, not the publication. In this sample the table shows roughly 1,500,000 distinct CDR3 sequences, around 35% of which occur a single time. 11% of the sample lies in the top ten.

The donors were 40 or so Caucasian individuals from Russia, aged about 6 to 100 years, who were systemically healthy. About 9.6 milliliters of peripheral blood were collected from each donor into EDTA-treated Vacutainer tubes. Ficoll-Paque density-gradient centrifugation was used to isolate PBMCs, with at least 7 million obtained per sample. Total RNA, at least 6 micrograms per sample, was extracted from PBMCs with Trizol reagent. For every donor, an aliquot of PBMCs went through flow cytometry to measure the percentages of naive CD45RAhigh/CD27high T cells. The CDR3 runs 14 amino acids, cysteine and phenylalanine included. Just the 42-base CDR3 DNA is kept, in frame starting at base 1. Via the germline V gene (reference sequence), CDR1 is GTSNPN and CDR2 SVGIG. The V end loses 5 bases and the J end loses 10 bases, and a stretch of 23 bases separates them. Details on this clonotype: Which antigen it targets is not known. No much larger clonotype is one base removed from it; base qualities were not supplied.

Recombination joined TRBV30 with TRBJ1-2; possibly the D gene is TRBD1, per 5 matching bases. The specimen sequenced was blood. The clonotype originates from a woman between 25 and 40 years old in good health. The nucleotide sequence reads TGTGCCTGGGGCAGCGGGACGGCGATCCGGGACTACACCTTC. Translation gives CAWGSGTAIRDYTF.